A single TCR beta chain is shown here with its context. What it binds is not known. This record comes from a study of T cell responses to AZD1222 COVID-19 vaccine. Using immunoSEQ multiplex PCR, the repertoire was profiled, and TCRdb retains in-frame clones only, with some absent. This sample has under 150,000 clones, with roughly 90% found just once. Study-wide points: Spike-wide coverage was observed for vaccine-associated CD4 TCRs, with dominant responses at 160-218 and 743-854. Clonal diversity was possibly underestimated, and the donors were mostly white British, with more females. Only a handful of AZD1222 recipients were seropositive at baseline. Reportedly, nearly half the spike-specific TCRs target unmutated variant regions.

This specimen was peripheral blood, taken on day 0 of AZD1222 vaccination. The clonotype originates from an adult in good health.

CDR3 in amino acids: CAWSSPGTLSYEQYF. In DNA form, the CDR3 reads TGTGCCTGGAGTTCGCCGGGAACCCTCTCCTACGAGCAGTACTTC. The V and J genes are TRBV30 and TRBJ2-7; possible D gene TRBD2, 5 bases. From germline, CDR1 is GTSNPN and CDR2 SVGIG (reference sequence). The CDR3 is 15 residues long. V gave up 2 bases and J gave up 0 bases, with 14 bases separating them.